This entry is about one TCR beta chain. This clonotype was seen only a few times. The target of this receptor is not known. The junction departs from the called germline gene at one end, perhaps through a read error. The CDR3 contains 18 residues, cysteine and phenylalanine counted. The CDR3 DNA has 54 bases and is translated from base 1. For CDR1 and CDR2, the germline V gene (reference sequence) lists DFQATT and SNEGSKA. Libraries were built with 5' RACE. This sample was sequenced with an Illumina HiSeq 2000. A universal primer binding site was added through template switching, and the final cDNA carried a unique molecular identifier so that TCR cDNA molecules could be counted accurately. First-strand cDNA for TCR alpha and beta chains was synthesized from specific primers in the conserved constant-segment region. To control for contamination, every cDNA library was double barcoded, receiving both a SMART-Mk sample barcode and Illumina barcodes. TruSeq adapter sequences and Illumina sample barcodes were added in two successive PCR steps. TCR alpha and beta cDNA libraries were sequenced on the Illumina HiSeq platform with custom primers. The paper's processing steps were these. Raw reads were processed with MiGEC to extract unique molecular identifiers, and MiXCR was used to determine CDR3 positions. Recombination models were inferred per individual with the repgenHMM and IGoR tools using an EM algorithm. The tcR package in R was used for shared clonotype analysis, with sharing normalized by the product of cloneset sizes. To study raw recombination without the effects of thymic and clonal selection, out-of-frame nonproductive sequences were analyzed. Clones were called with MiXCR by TCRdb after fastp trimmed the public reads at Q25, and only in-frame beta chains were retained. Each record represents a unique CDR3 protein, reported with the most common genes and DNA among its rows. In this record, the V and J calls reflect TCRdb's handling and not the investigators' own analysis. The sample table records over 550,000 distinct CDR3 sequences; around 7.4% of these occur just once. The ten largest clones capture roughly 1.6% of the sample.

Only healthy Caucasian donors were included. The twin cohort consisted of three pairs of female monozygotic twins, all aged roughly 18 to 30 years. Peripheral blood mononuclear cells were the source from which RNA for the TCR libraries was isolated. This record belongs to a study of identical twins (dated by TCRdb to about 2016). General notes on the study: The study deep-sequenced TCR alpha and beta repertoires from monozygotic twins, unrelated adults of various ages and cord blood to test whether fetal clonotypes persist. Replicate twin experiments were performed at different times using different library preparation protocols to rule out contamination. Beyond this particular receptor, the publication reports: Out-of-frame TCR alpha sequences shared between twins showed an excess of low generation-probability sequences compared with coincidental sharing between unrelated individuals. Zero-insertion analyses could be partly confounded by invariant T cells such as MAIT and iNKT, though diverse VJ usage argued against such confounding for most clonotypes. Excess twin sharing in beta out-of-frame sequences was weaker because fewer shared sequences lowered the signal-to-noise ratio. Recombination models systematically underestimated out-of-frame TCR alpha sharing in monozygotic twins but agreed with sharing between unrelated individuals. Because the same donors could not be followed over many years, conclusions were based on cross-sectional statistical analysis. Fewer insertions were carried by abundant cord blood beta clonotypes, a similar but weaker trend appeared in young adult naive repertoires, and no such trend appeared in memory repertoires.

The same data also contributed to another study, on yellow fever vaccine responses in identical twins. Per the second study: According to the authors, in identical twins the way T cells responded to vaccination appeared partly convergent and partly personalized. In the study, vaccine-responding T cell clones were precisely tracked in identical twins.

The clonotype comes from a woman between 18 and 29 years old in good health. Input material: PBMCs. The chain links TRBV20-1 with TRBJ2-1; perhaps TRBD2 is the D gene, with 7 bases matching. The base sequence is TGCTGTGCTAGATTGGCGGGGGCGATCGACAGCTCCTACAATGAGCAGTTCTTC. Its protein reads: CCARLAGAIDSSYNEQFF.